This T cell receptor beta chain was found in a study of OX40 agonist ivuxolimab in advanced cancers. In the study overall: Antecedent anti-PD-1, anti-PD-L1 or anti-CTLA-4 therapy was permissible, with under 50% having received some.

Germline V lookup: CDR1 LGHNA, CDR2 YNFKEQ. V was pared by 4 bases and J by 5 bases, with 17 bases between. The CDR3 covers 15 residues. Profiled with immunoSEQ multiplex PCR; TCRdb holds only in-frame clones, not every one. Of 40,000 to 45,000 clones detected, around 84% appear once; the ten largest clones hold just over 20%. The material sequenced was CD4+ or CD8+ T cells sorted from blood, taken in a trial of the OX40 agonist ivuxolimab. The sequence derives from an adult with an advanced solid tumor such as melanoma, head and neck, liver or kidney cancer. The chain carries TRBV4-2 and TRBJ2-5, with D perhaps matching TRBD2 (5 bases). The CDR3 DNA follows: TGTGCCAGCAGCCCGACACGGGGTGGCGGGGAGACCCAGTACTTC. Amino acid sequence: CASSPTRGGGETQYF.